This T cell receptor beta chain came from a study of breast tumors, draining lymph nodes, adjacent tissues. CDR3 length equals 16 residues. J gave up 7 bases and V 2 bases, and 2 bases lay outside the gene matches. The germline gives CDR1 KGHDR, CDR2 SFDVKD. Axillary draining lymph nodes of breast cancer patients supplied the node samples. There are many counts of this clonotype. Antigen specificity is unknown. TCRdb passed the multiplex PCR reads through MiXCR, listing each CDR3 protein once. This table holds approximately 190,000 distinct CDR3 sequences, roughly 31% found once. Findings and limits, study-wide: Tumor TCR diversity was below lymph nodes but above nontumor tissue. Luminal-like breast cancer showed significantly higher tumor–nontumor repertoire similarity than basal-like.

The receptor was isolated from a female donor with breast cancer. Some clones in this sample may be carry-over from other donors' samples. Sequenced sample: axillary lymph node tissue. The rearrangement links TRBV24-1 to TRBJ2-1, with TRBD2 matching over 15 bases. In nucleotides, the CDR3 is TGTGCCACCAGTGATTATGGGACTAGCGGGAGGAATGAGCAGTTCTTC. This translates into CATSDYGTSGRNEQFF.